These 23 T cell receptor beta chains originate from one sample sequenced in a study of blood T cell dynamics during melanoma immunotherapy. Time point defined: week 3, after first cycle of checkpoint inhibitor. Method: immunoSEQ multiplex PCR; TCRdb's copy keeps in-frame clones and lacks some. The sample lists roughly 6,600 clones, roughly 85% seen once, with 30% to 40% in the top ten. The material sequenced was blood, taken from a patient treated with checkpoint blockade. All receptors come from a human donor with melanoma. Some clones in this sample may be carry-over from other donors' samples.

This clone came up once. This CDR3 reads CASSADRDTGALTF. As DNA, the CDR3 is TGTGCCAGCAGTGCAGACAGGGACACGGGAGCCCTGACTTTC. The chain couples TRBV6-1 to TRBJ2-6, with D perhaps TRBD1 (7 bases). Deletions cut 4 bases from V and 15 bases from J, with 19 bases between. CDR1 MNHNS and CDR2 SASEGT come from the germline V gene. The CDR3 consists of 14 residues.

This clone showed up just once. The chain is built from TRBV6-1 and TRBJ1-2; weak D call: TRBD1 (5 bases). This CDR3 comprises 12 residues. Between the trimmed V and J ends, which lost 5 bases and 2 bases, there was a span of 6 bases. Per the germline V gene, CDR1 is MNHNS and CDR2 is SASEGT. In DNA, the CDR3 is TGTGCCAGCAGTCAGGGAAACTATGGCTACACCTTC. Protein sequence: CASSQGNYGYTF.

The rearrangement uses TRBV6-5 and TRBJ1-2; the match to TRBD1 covers 7 bases. The CDR3 length is 13 residues. V lost 7 bases to trimming and J lost 3 bases; unmatched junction nucleotides: 5. Per the germline V gene, CDR1 is MNHEY and CDR2 is SVGAGI. CDR3 protein: CASKTGVDYGYTF. Here the CDR3 DNA reads TGTGCCAGCAAAACAGGGGTCGACTATGGCTACACCTTC.

The V gene is TRBV5-4, the J gene TRBJ1-4, with D possibly being TRBD1 (5 bases). CDR1 SGHNT and CDR2 YYREEE come from the germline V gene (reference sequence). This CDR3 has 13 amino acids. The V end lost 0 bases, the J end lost 8 bases, and 8 bases lay between the germline ends. CDR3: CASSLAGGEKLFF. The CDR3 nucleotides are TGTGCCAGCAGCTTGGCTGGGGGGGAAAAACTGTTTTTT.

The CDR3: CASSLSRTADNEQFF. The CDR3 DNA sequence: TGTGCCAGCAGCTTATCGAGGACAGCCGACAATGAGCAGTTCTTC. This chain connects TRBV7-9 to TRBJ2-1; D may be TRBD1 (6 bases). CDR1 is SEHNR, CDR2 FQNEAQ, per germline (reference sequence). The CDR3 is made up of 15 amino acids. Trimming shortened V by 2 bases and J by 5 bases, and 13 bases separated the two germline ends. Full variable domain (rest looked up from reference TRBV7-9 and TRBJ2-1): DTGVSQNPRHKITKRGQNVTFRCDPISEHNRLYWYRQTLGQGPEFLTYFQNEAQLEKSRLLSDRFSAERPKGSFSTLEIQRTEQGDSAMYLCASSLSRTADNEQFFGPGTRLTVL.

The CDR3 DNA is TGTGCCAGCAGTCTTGCCAGGGGGGACACCGGGGAGCTGTTTTTT. Its protein is CASSLARGDTGELFF. The chain has TRBV5-4 and TRBJ2-2; TRBD1 might be the D (7 bases). CDR3 length equals 15 residues. V dropped 5 bases and J dropped 3 bases, with 14 bases sitting between them. The germline V gene encodes CDR1 SGHNT and CDR2 YYREEE (reference sequence).

The chain employs TRBV11-2 and TRBJ2-7; no clear D gene. The germline V gene has CDR1 SGHAT and CDR2 FQNNGV. The CDR3 loop spans 14 amino acids. The germline V and J ends were trimmed by 1 base and 1 base, with 8 bases remaining between them. CDR3 nucleotide sequence: TGTGCCAGCAGCTTAGCTTCGGGTTCCTACGAGCAGTACTTC. Amino acids: CASSLASGSYEQYF.

This clone was counted once. The gene calls are TRBV7-2 and TRBJ2-3; D is unresolved. V was shortened by 5 bases and J by 6 bases, with 9 bases between the two germline ends. The germline CDR1 and CDR2 sequences are SGHTA and FQGNSA. CDR3 length: 12 residues. CDR3 sequence: CASSPLSDTQYF. Written as DNA, the CDR3 is TGTGCCAGCAGCCCACTGTCGGATACGCAGTATTTT. Full variable domain (missing parts from reference TRBV7-2 and TRBJ2-3): GAGVSQSPSNKVTEKGKDVELRCDPISGHTALYWYRQSLGQGLEFLIYFQGNSAPDKSGLPSDRFSAERTGGSVSTLTIQRTQQEDSAVYLCASSPLSDTQYFGPGTRLTVL.

The V and J genes are TRBV5-1 and TRBJ2-5, with 12 bases lining up with TRBD2. Germline values: CDR1 SGHRS, CDR2 YFSETQ. The CDR3 sequence is 18 residues long. V gave up 0 bases and J gave up 0 bases; unmatched junction bases: 6. CDR3 residues: CASSLGSRLAGDQETQYF. The CDR3 DNA follows: TGCGCCAGCAGCTTGGGGAGTAGACTAGCGGGGGACCAAGAGACCCAGTACTTC.

This chain joins TRBV19 and TRBJ2-3; TRBD2 is a possible D gene (5 bases). Germline values: CDR1 LNHDA, CDR2 SQIVND (reference sequence). This CDR3 is built from 11 residues. The germline V and J ends were trimmed by 6 bases and 6 bases, with 7 bases remaining between them. Here the CDR3 reads CASSRGDTQYF. DNA for the CDR3: TGTGCCAGTAGCCGCGGGGATACGCAGTATTTT. Full variable domain (outside the CDR3, taken from reference TRBV19 and TRBJ2-3): DGGITQSPKYLFRKEGQNVTLSCEQNLNHDAMYWYRQDPGQGLRLIYYSQIVNDFQKGDIAEGYSVSREKKESFPLTVTSAQKNPTAFYLCASSRGDTQYFGPGTRLTVL.

This clone was recorded only once. The chain couples TRBV30 to TRBJ2-1, with 9 bases that match TRBD2. V was clipped by 6 bases and J by 0 bases; unmatched bases: 12. Germline CDR1 GTSNPN, CDR2 SVGIG (reference sequence). This CDR3 is 17 amino acids long. Here the CDR3 DNA reads TGTGCCTGCAATCGTATAGCGGGAGAAAACTCCTACAATGAGCAGTTCTTC. Protein product: CACNRIAGENSYNEQFF. Full variable domain (rest looked up from reference TRBV30 and TRBJ2-1): SQTIHQWPATLVQPVGSPLSLECTVEGTSNPNLYWYRQAAGRGLQLLFYSVGIGQISSEVPQNLSASRPQDRQFILSSKKLLLSDSGFYLCACNRIAGENSYNEQFFGPGTRLTVL.

This chain joins TRBV7-9 and TRBJ1-3; D is undetermined. Trimming took 5 bases from V and 5 from J, leaving 13 bases between them. This CDR3 comprises 14 residues. CDR1 SEHNR and CDR2 FQNEAQ come from the germline V gene (reference sequence). Here the CDR3 DNA reads TGTGCCAGCAGCCCTCCCGGTGGGAGAAACACCATATATTTT. It yields the protein CASSPPGGRNTIYF.

This clone turned up a few times. V gene TRBV9 combines with J gene TRBJ2-6; 9 nucleotides agree with TRBD1. CDR1 SGDLS and CDR2 YYNGEE come from the germline V gene. J lost 0 bases, V lost 5 bases, and 6 bases had no gene match. There are 17 residues in the CDR3. The CDR3 region is CASRADRGDSGANVLTF. CDR3 in DNA: TGTGCCAGCAGGGCGGACAGGGGAGACTCTGGGGCCAACGTCCTGACTTTC.

This sequence joins TRBV14 and TRBJ1-6, with TRBD1 matching 8 bases. This CDR3 comprises 14 residues. Germline CDR1 and CDR2: SGHDN and FVKESK. V gave up 4 bases and J gave up 10 bases; unmatched junction bases: 6. The CDR3 bases are TGTGCCAGCAGCCTCCACAGGGGGGGGTCACCCCTCCACTTT. Translating it yields CASSLHRGGSPLHF.

The genes are TRBV7-9 and TRBJ2-3, with TRBD1 as a possible D gene (7 bases). Germline CDR1 reads SEHNR; CDR2 reads FQNEAQ (reference sequence). The V gene lost 5 bases and the J gene lost 3 bases, with 24 bases spanning the gap. There are 18 residues in the CDR3. CDR3 bases: TGTGCCAGCAGCACCTACAGGGGAGGTGGGCACGGGACAGATACGCAGTATTTT. It translates to CASSTYRGGGHGTDTQYF.

The gene calls are TRBV7-2 and TRBJ2-7; weak D call: TRBD1 (8 bases). Trimming took 5 bases from V and 2 from J, leaving 13 bases between them. The CDR3 totals 14 residues. Germline V lookup: CDR1 SGHTA, CDR2 FQGNSA. CDR3 loop: CASSTQGGTYEQYF. The CDR3 bases are TGTGCCAGCAGCACACAGGGGGGGACCTACGAGCAGTACTTC.

The chain couples TRBV10-2 to TRBJ2-1; 9 bases agree with TRBD2. Germline lookup yields CDR1 WSHSY and CDR2 SAAADI. The CDR3 is 14 amino acids. V shed 8 bases and J 9 bases; nucleotides not matched to a gene: 11. CDR3 sequence reads: CASASSGGRIEQFF. In DNA form, the CDR3 reads TGCGCCAGCGCTTCCAGCGGGGGGAGGATTGAGCAGTTCTTC.

V gene TRBV6-5 combines with J gene TRBJ2-7; the D gene is possibly TRBD2 (5 bases). Germline V CDR1 and CDR2: MNHEY, SVGAGI. The CDR3 length is 14 residues. Trimming took off 4 bases at V and 4 bases at J, with 14 bases between the two ends. CDR3 DNA: TGTGCCAGCAGTTTTCGTCGGGGAGAGTACGAGCAGTACTTC. Its translation is CASSFRRGEYEQYF.

The rearrangement links TRBV21-1 to TRBJ1-1. TRBV21-1 is a recognized pseudogene. CDR3 length: 11 amino acids. CDR3: CASSVPYEAFF. The CDR3 DNA reads TGTGCCAGCAGCGTCCCGTATGAAGCTTTCTTT.

The rearrangement links TRBV15 to TRBJ2-5; D may be TRBD2 (6 bases). The CDR3 is made up of 14 amino acids. Between the trimmed V and J ends, which lost 0 bases and 5 bases, there was a span of 10 bases. CDR1 is LNHNV, CDR2 YYDKDF, per germline (reference sequence). CDR3 coding DNA: TGTGCCACCAGCAGAGACGGGGGAGAGGAGACCCAGTACTTC. Amino acid sequence: CATSRDGGEETQYF.

In this sample, this clone turned up a few times. V gene TRBV6-1 combines with J gene TRBJ1-3, with D possibly TRBD1 on 5 matching bases. The CDR3 consists of 17 residues. Germline CDR1 and CDR2: MNHNS and SASEGT. V was shortened by 4 bases and J by 3 bases, with 19 bases between the two germline ends. The CDR3 DNA follows: TGTGCCAGCAGTGCCCTCCCCGGGGCCCTAGGTGGAAACACCATATATTTT. Protein sequence: CASSALPGALGGNTIYF.

The chain recombines TRBV15 with TRBJ1-2, with TRBD1 identical over 8 bases. V shed 2 bases, J shed 3 bases, and the junction held 2 bases outside the gene matches. Germline V CDR1 and CDR2: LNHNV, YYDKDF (reference sequence). This CDR3 is 14 amino acids long. For the CDR3, the DNA is TGTGCCACCAGCAGACACAGGGGGGACTATGGCTACACCTTC. The encoded protein is CATSRHRGDYGYTF.

The V call is TRBV18, the J call TRBJ2-7; D call uncertain. The CDR3 sequence is 16 residues long. Trimming pared 1 base from V and 1 base from J, leaving 14 bases between. Germline CDR1 KGHSH, CDR2 LQKENI. The CDR3 bases are TGTGCCAGCTCACCACGGTTAGGGCCCCCGTCCTACGAGCAGTACTTC. Its translation is CASSPRLGPPSYEQYF.